The 14 T cell receptor beta chains given below trace back to one sample, sequenced in a study of T cell responses to AZD1222 COVID-19 vaccine. Clones were read by immunoSEQ multiplex PCR, and TCRdb kept only the in-frame ones, dropping some. Of over 150,000 clones listed, 80% to 95% are singletons. The input for sequencing was peripheral blood, taken 28 days after the second dose of the MenACWY control vaccine. Receptors originate from an adult who received the MenACWY meningococcal vaccine as a control.

V and J are TRBV2 and TRBJ2-1; 10 nucleotides line up with TRBD2. Germline CDR1 and CDR2: SNHLY and FYNNEI. The V gene end was trimmed by 5 bases and the J gene end by 0 bases; junction bases not matched to a gene: 16. The CDR3 contains 20 residues. In DNA, the CDR3 is TGTGCCAGCAGTTATACGGGAGCGGGGGGGCCTGTCGGCTCCTACAATGAGCAGTTCTTC. This encodes CASSYTGAGGPVGSYNEQFF.

The chain has TRBV30 and TRBJ2-5; TRBD2 agrees at 8 bases. The trim removed 5 bases at V and 5 bases at J, leaving 13 bases unmatched. Germline V CDR1 and CDR2: GTSNPN, SVGIG (reference sequence). CDR3 length equals 15 residues. The CDR3 sequence is CAWSLGTSGGETQYF. The CDR3 DNA reads TGTGCCTGGTCACTGGGGACCTCGGGAGGGGAGACCCAGTACTTC.

The CDR3, as DNA: TGTGCCAGCAGCTTCTGGCCTGGGGACTATGGCTACACCTTC. Translation gives CASSFWPGDYGYTF. This rearrangement joins TRBV5-6 to TRBJ1-2; D not certain. The CDR3 totals 14 residues. V dropped 2 bases and J dropped 3 bases, with 11 bases sitting between them. CDR1 is SGHDT, CDR2 YYEEEE, per germline.

This chain joins TRBV5-1 and TRBJ2-7, with D possibly TRBD1 on 5 matching bases. Germline V lookup: CDR1 SGHRS, CDR2 YFSETQ. Trimming took 2 bases from V and 0 from J, leaving 12 bases between them. This CDR3 spans 15 amino acids. The CDR3 coding sequence is TGCGCCAGCAGCTTACATGACAGCCCCTCCTACGAGCAGTACTTC. The encoded protein is CASSLHDSPSYEQYF.

The rearrangement joins TRBV14 to TRBJ1-2, with TRBD1 matching 9 bases. Germline CDR1 SGHDN, CDR2 FVKESK. The J segment lost 6 bases and the V segment lost 5 bases, leaving 4 bases of the junction unmatched. This CDR3 comprises 13 residues. The CDR3, as DNA: TGTGCCAGCAGCGAACAGGGGGCGCATGGCTACACCTTC. Translating it yields CASSEQGAHGYTF.

This chain links TRBV4-2 with TRBJ2-5, with D possibly TRBD2 on 7 matching bases. Germline V gives CDR1 LGHNA, CDR2 YNFKEQ. The germline V and J ends were trimmed by 1 base and 5 bases, with 17 bases remaining between them. The CDR3 covers 16 residues. DNA for the CDR3: TGTGCCAGCAGCCAAGGTGCGAGGGGGGGCCACGAGACCCAGTACTTC. Its protein is CASSQGARGGHETQYF.

The rearrangement uses TRBV2 and TRBJ1-6, with 7 bases that match TRBD1. CDR1 is SNHLY, CDR2 FYNNEI, per germline. The CDR3 spans 15 residues. In DNA, the CDR3 is TGTGCAACCAGGGGGGGGGCGGACTATAATTCACCCCTCCACTTT. This encodes CATRGGADYNSPLHF. Variable domain in full (rest from reference TRBV2 and TRBJ1-6): EPEVTQTPSHQVTQMGQEVILRCVPISNHLYFYWYRQILGQKVEFLVSFYNNEISEKSEIFDDQFSVERPDGSNFTLKIRSTKLEDSAMYFCATRGGADYNSPLHFGNGTRLTVT.

The V gene is TRBV28, the J gene TRBJ1-2; TRBD1 matches 7 bases. The germline V gene encodes CDR1 MDHEN and CDR2 SYDVKM. This CDR3 region has 14 residues. The ends lost 7 bases at V and 6 bases at J; junction bases unmatched: 11. DNA of the CDR3: TGTGCCAGCATTCCGCAGGGGACAGTAGATGGCTACACCTTC. Translation: CASIPQGTVDGYTF.

This chain links TRBV30 with TRBJ1-1, with D uncertain. CDR1 and CDR2 (germline): GTSNPN, SVGIG (reference sequence). Trimming stripped 2 bases from V and 1 base from J, with 11 bases between. The CDR3 covers 14 residues. CDR3 nucleotides: TGTGCCTGGAGTAGGCAGACTCAGAACACTGAAGCTTTCTTT. It encodes CAWSRQTQNTEAFF.

This rearrangement joins TRBV6-2 or TRBV6-3 to TRBJ1-6; TRBD1 is a possible D gene (5 bases). Trimming took 0 bases from V and 7 from J, leaving 10 bases between them. Looked up from germline, CDR1 is MNHEY and CDR2 is SVGEGT. This CDR3 is 15 amino acids long. DNA of the CDR3: TGTGCCAGCAGTTACTCGATAGGACACAATTCACCCCTCCACTTT. Its translation is CASSYSIGHNSPLHF.

The rearrangement links TRBV4-2 to TRBJ2-7; D may correspond to TRBD1 or TRBD2 (5 bases each). This CDR3 is 15 amino acids long. The V and J ends lost 0 bases and 6 bases respectively, with 15 bases between them. Germline V gene data show CDR1 as LGHNA and CDR2 as YNFKEQ. CDR3 amino acids: CASSQDRDWGGEQYF. The CDR3 nucleotides read TGTGCCAGCAGCCAAGATCGGGATTGGGGCGGCGAGCAGTACTTC.

The chain uses TRBV6-6 and TRBJ1-2; tentative D call: TRBD1 (6 bases). Trimming stripped 6 bases from V and 12 bases from J, with 26 bases between. Per germline, CDR1 MNHNY and CDR2 SVGAGI (reference sequence). The CDR3 covers 15 residues. For the CDR3, the DNA is TGTGCCAGCAGCCAGGACAGAAACTTGCTATGGGGGAACACCTTC. Residues: CASSQDRNLLWGNTF.

This chain uses TRBV28 with TRBJ1-1; D may be TRBD1 (5 bases). The length of the CDR3 is 11 residues. V was trimmed by 6 bases and J by 7 bases, leaving 9 bases between them. CDR1 and CDR2 from the germline V gene are MDHEN and SYDVKM. The CDR3 region is CASSGQFEAFF. The CDR3 DNA is TGTGCCAGCAGCGGACAATTTGAAGCTTTCTTT.

The rearrangement links TRBV4-1 to TRBJ2-1; D perhaps matches TRBD2 (6 bases). The CDR3 consists of 13 residues. Germline CDR1 reads MGHRA; CDR2 reads YSYEKL. The V end lost 3 bases, the J end lost 6 bases, and 9 bases lay between the germline ends. The CDR3 DNA is TGCGCCAGCAGCCAGGGGGGAGTCAATGAGCAGTTCTTC. Protein: CASSQGGVNEQFF.